The entry below describes one TCR beta chain. The antigen remains unidentified. V lost 5 bases and J lost 7; bases outside the gene matches: 8. The CDR3 consists of 15 residues. The germline CDR1 and CDR2 sequences are MDHEN and SYDVKM. The data were taken from a study of T cell responses to AZD1222 COVID-19 vaccine. Broader study findings: Samples come after the peak T cell response, not at day 14. The study found Spike-specific TCR breadth and depth rose after two AZD1222 doses. Close to half of spike-specific TCRs reportedly recognize unmutated variant regions. Baseline seropositivity characterized only six AZD1222 recipients.

Assay: immunoSEQ multiplex PCR; the TCRdb copy retains only in-frame clones and omits some. The sample comprises some 89,000 clones, 88% of which are singletons, and around 5.1% rests with the top ten. The receptor's source is an adult in good health. The starting material was peripheral blood, obtained on day 0 of MenACWY control vaccination. V gene TRBV28 combines with J gene TRBJ2-2; TRBD1 matches 9 bases. The CDR3 is CASSPRDRVVGELFF. DNA of the CDR3: TGTGCCAGCAGTCCCCGGGACAGGGTTGTCGGGGAGCTGTTTTTT.